A single sample is the source of the 23 T cell receptor beta chains below, sequenced in a study of T cell responses to AZD1222 COVID-19 vaccine. Sequencing used immunoSEQ multiplex PCR; TCRdb keeps in-frame clones, though not all of them. Of roughly 84,000 clones listed, around 85% are singletons. The source material was peripheral blood, sampled 28 days after the second AZD1222 dose. The receptors here all came from an adult who received the AZD1222 COVID-19 vaccine.

The chain recombines TRBV14 with TRBJ1-6; D not resolved. Deletions cut 2 bases from V and 13 bases from J, with 15 bases between. Germline V gene data show CDR1 as SGHDN and CDR2 as FVKESK. This CDR3 has 14 residues. The CDR3 DNA reads TGTGCCAGCAGCCAATATGTGTCAAACTCCCCCCTCCACTTT. Translation: CASSQYVSNSPLHF.

J is TRBJ1-3 and V is TRBV11-2, with D hard to call. Per germline, CDR1 SGHAT and CDR2 FQNNGV. The ends were cut back, 7 bases at V and 0 bases at J, with 1 base in the middle. There are 11 residues in the CDR3. CDR3 residues: CASNSGNTIYF. The CDR3 DNA sequence: TGTGCCAGCAACTCTGGAAACACCATATATTTT.

This chain links TRBV28 with TRBJ1-5; possibly TRBD1 for D (5 bases). Germline V CDR1 and CDR2: MDHEN, SYDVKM. This CDR3 has 11 residues. V was pared by 4 bases and J by 7 bases, with 5 bases between. CDR3 loop: CASSWGQPQHF. CDR3 sequence (DNA): TGTGCCAGCAGTTGGGGCCAGCCCCAGCATTTT.

The genes are TRBV6-5 and TRBJ2-2; 8 bases fit TRBD2. The CDR3 loop spans 15 amino acids. CDR1 MNHEY and CDR2 SVGAGI come from the germline V gene. J lost 9 bases, V lost 1 base, and 7 bases had no gene match. This CDR3 is CASSYLTGGLRELFF. The CDR3 coding sequence is TGTGCCAGCAGTTACTTAACGGGGGGGCTCCGGGAGCTGTTTTTT.

The V call is TRBV29-1, the J call TRBJ2-1, with TRBD1 as a possible D gene (5 bases). Germline-derived CDR1 and CDR2 are SQVTM and ANQGSEA. The CDR3 length is 14 residues. With 4 bases removed from V and 4 bases from J, the gap between germline ends came to 14 bases. Here the CDR3 reads CSVARTRIYNEQFF. CDR3 nucleotide sequence: TGCAGCGTTGCACGGACACGGATATACAATGAGCAGTTCTTC.

This clone was detected only once. The V gene is TRBV3-1 (or the pseudogene TRBV3-2), the J gene TRBJ1-1; D unclear. Deletions cut 1 base from V and 1 base from J, with 13 bases between. The CDR3 has 16 amino acids. Germline V gene lookup returns CDR1 LGHDT and CDR2 YNNKEL (reference sequence). The CDR3 DNA is TGTGCCAGCAGCCAAGCAGGCGTCTGGGGGAACACTGAAGCTTTCTTT. Translating gives CASSQAGVWGNTEAFF.

CDR3 in DNA: TGTGCCAGTAGTGGACCTCCAGGGGGCTCCTATAATTCACCCCTCCACTTT. It encodes CASSGPPGGSYNSPLHF. The rearrangement joins TRBV19 to TRBJ1-6; TRBD1 agrees at 7 bases. Losses at the gene ends were 5 bases for V and 0 bases for J; bases not matched to a gene: 7. The CDR3 covers 17 residues. The germline gives CDR1 LNHDA, CDR2 SQIVND (reference sequence).

In its sample, this clone is medium-sized. The rearrangement uses TRBV11-2 and TRBJ2-5; D is unresolved. The germline V gene encodes CDR1 SGHAT and CDR2 FQNNGV. The V gene lost 4 bases and the J gene lost 1 base, with 4 bases spanning the gap. This CDR3 is 12 amino acids long. DNA for the CDR3: TGTGCCAGCAGCTCAATCCAAGAGACCCAGTACTTC. Its protein product is CASSSIQETQYF.

The rearrangement joins TRBV5-6 to TRBJ2-1; no clear D gene. Trimming shortened V by 2 bases and J by 4 bases, and 10 bases separated the two germline ends. Germline V gene data show CDR1 as SGHDT and CDR2 as YYEEEE. CDR3 length: 14 amino acids. The CDR3 spells CASSFSTPYNEQFF. Written as DNA, the CDR3 is TGTGCCAGCAGCTTTTCTACACCTTACAATGAGCAGTTCTTC.

The chain combines TRBV30 with TRBJ2-5, with D unresolved. Germline V gives CDR1 GTSNPN, CDR2 SVGIG (reference sequence). Trimming cost V 3 bases and J 0 bases, with 5 bases left between them. This CDR3 region has 12 residues. In DNA form, the CDR3 reads TGTGCCTGGAGATCGTACCAAGAGACCCAGTACTTC. This gives the protein CAWRSYQETQYF.

This sequence joins TRBV5-1 and TRBJ2-5; 7 bases fit TRBD2. CDR3 size: 14 residues. The J segment lost 1 base and the V segment lost 7 bases, leaving 7 bases of the junction unmatched. CDR1 and CDR2 from the germline V gene are SGHRS and YFSETQ. In DNA, the CDR3 is TGCGCCAGCCGACCGGGGGGATCCCAAGAGACCCAGTACTTC. Its translation: CASRPGGSQETQYF.

This clone came up a few times. The chain joins TRBV18 to TRBJ2-2, with a possible D match to TRBD1 (6 bases). The germline V and J ends were trimmed by 11 bases and 0 bases, with 19 bases remaining between them. CDR1 and CDR2 (germline): KGHSH, LQKENI. There are 16 residues in the CDR3. CDR3 sequence: CASKGERNANTGELFF. CDR3 coding DNA: TGTGCCTCGAAGGGGGAGCGGAACGCGAACACCGGGGAGCTGTTTTTT.

The chain employs TRBV27 and TRBJ1-1; tentative D call: TRBD1 (5 bases). The CDR3 is 14 amino acids. Trimming removed 2 bases at V and 2 bases at J, with 9 bases between. The germline CDR1 and CDR2 sequences are MNHEY and SMNVEV (reference sequence). CDR3 sequence reads: CASSLRGANTEAFF. The CDR3 nucleotides read TGTGCCAGCAGTTTAAGGGGAGCTAACACTGAAGCTTTCTTT.

V is TRBV7-2 and J is TRBJ1-4; D remains unclear. CDR1 SGHTA and CDR2 FQGNSA come from the germline V gene. CDR3 length: 12 residues. Trimming pared 5 bases from V and 7 bases from J, leaving 8 bases between. This CDR3 reads CASSLGLEKLFF. The CDR3 DNA is TGTGCCAGCAGCCTCGGCCTTGAAAAACTGTTTTTT.

The chain carries TRBV10-3 and TRBJ1-1; D unclear. Per germline, CDR1 ENHRY and CDR2 SYGVKD. Trimming pared 4 bases from V and 1 base from J, leaving 7 bases between. The CDR3 has 13 residues. The CDR3 loop reads CAISGVPNTEAFF. CDR3 DNA: TGTGCCATCAGTGGGGTACCGAACACTGAAGCTTTCTTT.

The rearrangement links TRBV6-2 or TRBV6-3 to TRBJ1-5; D is ambiguous. Germline-derived CDR1 and CDR2 are MNHEY and SVGEGT. This CDR3 has 14 residues. Trimming took off 7 bases at V and 6 bases at J, with 16 bases between the two ends. This CDR3 reads CASTPREVGQPQHF. The CDR3, as DNA: TGTGCCAGCACCCCGAGGGAGGTGGGTCAGCCCCAGCATTTT.

The chain is built from TRBV28 and TRBJ2-7; D is perhaps TRBD1 or TRBD2 (5 bases each). The germline V and J ends were trimmed by 6 bases and 5 bases, with 17 bases remaining between them. The CDR3 is 14 amino acids. Germline V CDR1 and CDR2: MDHEN, SYDVKM. The CDR3 nucleotides are TGTGCCAGCAGGGGGGTGGCCGGCTGGAACGAGCAGTACTTC. This translates into CASRGVAGWNEQYF.

The chain combines TRBV27 with TRBJ1-2; D unresolved. The length of the CDR3 is 14 residues. Germline-derived CDR1 and CDR2 are MNHEY and SMNVEV (reference sequence). The V gene lost 7 bases and the J gene lost 8 bases, with 20 bases spanning the gap. The CDR3 coding sequence is TGTGCCAGCACCCCAAATCACCGACGGGCGGGCTACACCTTC. This gives the protein CASTPNHRRAGYTF.

The V gene is TRBV9, the J gene TRBJ2-1; D not certain. Germline loops: CDR1 SGDLS, CDR2 YYNGEE. This CDR3 is built from 14 residues. The ends were cut back, 0 bases at V and 3 bases at J, with 7 bases in the middle. CDR3 sequence: CASSVALGYNEQFF. The CDR3 DNA follows: TGTGCCAGCAGCGTAGCTCTAGGCTACAATGAGCAGTTCTTC.

The chain uses TRBV6-5 and TRBJ2-3, with no clear D. V lost 0 bases and J 4 bases, leaving 11 bases between the germline ends. The CDR3 runs 15 residues. CDR1 is MNHEY, CDR2 SVGAGI, per germline. Written as DNA, the CDR3 is TGTGCCAGCAGTTACTCGATGGGAATATCAGATACGCAGTATTTT. This codes for CASSYSMGISDTQYF.

There are a few counts of this clone. The gene calls are TRBV11-2 and TRBJ1-6; D is possibly TRBD1 (6 bases). This CDR3 is 16 amino acids long. V was pared by 1 base and J by 10 bases, with 17 bases between. The germline CDR1 and CDR2 sequences are SGHAT and FQNNGV. CDR3 nucleotides: TGTGCCAGCAGCTTAGGTCTCACAGGGATCGGGTCACCCCTCCACTTT. Protein sequence: CASSLGLTGIGSPLHF.

V is TRBV10-1 and J is TRBJ1-5; 7 bases line up with TRBD1. Trimming at V came to 10 bases and at J to 5 bases, leaving 11 bases not matched to a gene. The CDR3 extends over 14 amino acids. The germline CDR1 and CDR2 sequences are WNHNN and SYGVQD (reference sequence). CDR3 residues: CATRQGGGDQPQHF. The CDR3 DNA sequence: TGCGCCACCCGTCAGGGGGGTGGTGATCAGCCCCAGCATTTT.

The chain joins TRBV18 to TRBJ1-2; D gene ambiguous. The CDR3 is 15 residues long. Germline V CDR1 and CDR2: KGHSH, LQKENI. Trimming took 3 bases from V and 0 from J, leaving 11 bases between them. The CDR3: CASSPDESSNYGYTF. Here the CDR3 DNA reads TGTGCCAGCTCACCCGATGAGAGCTCTAACTATGGCTACACCTTC.